A few counts support the clone carrying this T cell receptor (beta chain). Its antigen is unknown. Unique molecular identifiers were added to individual cDNA molecules. TCRdb itself ran the 5' RACE reads through MiXCR, one entry per CDR3 protein. In the table there are approximately 79,000 distinct CDR3 sequences, about 13% of which are singletons. This record belongs to a study of early T cells in non-severe SARS-CoV-2 infection. About the research overall: Chains were not paired, and sequencing was done on bulk RNA from unsorted whole blood.

Study outcomes and limitations: The study's VDJdb matching favored anti-spike CD8 responses and missed private and CD4 specificities.

The CDR3 has 17 amino acids. Trimming removed 4 bases from V and 2 bases from J, with 22 bases in between. Germline assignment: CDR1 SGHNT and CDR2 YYREEE (reference sequence). This chain joins TRBV5-4 and TRBJ2-7; D gene uncertain. This clonotype was obtained from an adult who was a healthcare worker with PCR-confirmed SARS-CoV-2 infection or an uninfected control (not recorded which). Sequencing used whole blood. The CDR3 sequence is CASSLFPPDGDTYEQYF. The CDR3, as DNA: TGTGCCAGCAGCCTCTTCCCCCCGGACGGTGATACCTACGAGCAGTACTTC.